These T cell receptor beta chains were read from a single sample in a study of T cells in Graves' hyperthyroidism and ophthalmopathy. TCRdb processed the multiplex PCR reads anew with MiXCR; each CDR3 protein has one entry. The top ten clones hold about 4% of a sample with 350,000 to 400,000 distinct CDR3 sequences, roughly 19% of them seen once. The specimen was blood. These receptors were collected from a woman under 30 with Graves' hyperthyroidism. Both conserved end residues are part of each CDR3. D genes are given only for firm matches. Clone size is shown for a subset of rows, as once, few, many or a class of expanded clone.

>.|TRBV18|TRBJ1-1|many
CASSQDKNTEAFF
TGTGCCAGCTCACAGGACAAGAACACTGAAGCTTTCTTT
>.|TRBV15|TRBJ1-5|many
CATSRGGDQPQHF
TGTGCCACCAGCAGAGGGGGGGACCAGCCCCAGCATTTT
>.|TRBV2|TRBJ2-5|many
CASSDFPGRETQYF
TGTGCCAGCAGTGATTTCCCGGGCAGGGAGACCCAGTACTTC
>.|TRBV28|TRBJ2-5|many
CASRHQGTIWETQYF
TGTGCCAGCCGTCATCAGGGGACGATATGGGAGACCCAGTACTTC
>TRBD2|TRBV12-3/TRBV12-4|TRBJ2-7|.
CASSFILAGGSYEQYF
TGTGCCAGCAGTTTTATACTAGCGGGAGGCTCCTACGAGCAGTACTTC
>.|TRBV6-1|TRBJ2-5|many
CASSGANARTETQYF
TGTGCCAGCAGTGGGGCAAACGCACGGACGGAGACCCAGTACTTC
>.|TRBV12-3/TRBV12-4|TRBJ2-7|many
CASSIGALRKEQYF
TGTGCCAGCAGCATCGGAGCCCTCCGGAAGGAGCAGTACTTC
>.|TRBV2|TRBJ1-6|few
CASTQGSSYNSPLHF
TGTGCCAGCACACAGGGAAGCTCCTATAATTCACCCCTCCACTTT
>.|TRBV7-8|TRBJ1-1|.
CASALGVAEGSFF
.
>.|TRBV20-1|TRBJ1-1|many
CSAWGNTEAFF
TGCAGTGCTTGGGGGAACACTGAAGCTTTCTTT